The rows below give T cell receptor beta chains drawn from one sample of a study of blood T cell repertoires in COVID-19. Data came from immunoSEQ multiplex PCR; TCRdb stores just in-frame clones and leaves some out. The repertoire includes under 30,000 clones, approximately 93% of them detected once, and roughly 4% sits in the top ten. The material sequenced was peripheral blood. The receptors stem from a human donor with active COVID-19. The donor label of this sample is uncertain. Both conserved end residues are part of each CDR3. Fields, in order: D gene, J gene, V gene, CDR3 protein, CDR3 DNA. D genes are given only for firm matches.

D gene: NA; J gene: TRBJ2-3; V gene: TRBV6-5; CDR3 protein: CASSYKASPTDTQYF; CDR3 DNA: TGTGCCAGCAGTTACAAGGCTAGCCCCACAGATACGCAGTATTTT
D gene: TRBD1; J gene: TRBJ2-5; V gene: TRBV6-2/TRBV6-3; CDR3 protein: CASSYPRDRGGQETQYF; CDR3 DNA: TGTGCCAGCAGTTACCCCCGGGACAGGGGGGGACAAGAGACCCAGTACTTC
D gene: NA; J gene: TRBJ1-6; V gene: TRBV5-1; CDR3 protein: CASSPPGSTNSPLHF; CDR3 DNA: TGCGCCAGCAGCCCCCCCGGGTCTACAAATTCACCCCTCCACTTT
D gene: NA; J gene: TRBJ2-5; V gene: TRBV19; CDR3 protein: CASSRGGLETQYF; CDR3 DNA: TGTGCCAGTAGTAGGGGGGGCCTTGAGACCCAGTACTTC
D gene: NA; J gene: TRBJ1-2; V gene: TRBV6-1; CDR3 protein: CASSDGTNNYGYTF; CDR3 DNA: TGTGCCAGCAGTGACGGGACAAATAACTATGGCTACACCTTC
D gene: TRBD1; J gene: TRBJ2-1; V gene: TRBV18; CDR3 protein: CASSPLGTGGLDEQFF; CDR3 DNA: TGTGCCAGCTCACCTTTGGGGACAGGGGGCTTGGATGAGCAGTTCTTC
D gene: NA; J gene: TRBJ1-1; V gene: TRBV2; CDR3 protein: CASRRQDTNTEAFF; CDR3 DNA: TGTGCCAGCAGACGCCAGGACACGAACACTGAAGCTTTCTTT
D gene: TRBD1; J gene: TRBJ2-5; V gene: TRBV6-5; CDR3 protein: CASSFGQGTGETQYF; CDR3 DNA: TGTGCCAGCAGTTTCGGACAGGGGACTGGGGAGACCCAGTACTTC
D gene: TRBD1; J gene: TRBJ1-4; V gene: TRBV5-5; CDR3 protein: CASSSKTGYEKLFF; CDR3 DNA: TGTGCCAGCAGCTCTAAGACAGGGTATGAAAAACTGTTTTTT
D gene: NA; J gene: TRBJ1-5; V gene: TRBV19; CDR3 protein: CATRKTGKGQPQHF; CDR3 DNA: TGTGCCACCAGGAAAACAGGGAAGGGTCAGCCCCAGCATTTT
D gene: NA; J gene: TRBJ2-2; V gene: TRBV14; CDR3 protein: CASSQERLVTGELFF; CDR3 DNA: TGTGCCAGCAGCCAGGAGCGACTGGTCACCGGGGAGCTGTTTTTT
D gene: TRBD2; J gene: TRBJ2-1; V gene: TRBV24-1; CDR3 protein: CATSDSTSTAYNEQFF; CDR3 DNA: TGTGCCACCAGTGATTCGACTAGCACGGCATACAATGAGCAGTTCTTC
D gene: NA; J gene: TRBJ2-1; V gene: TRBV19; CDR3 protein: CASSIPGGRYNEQFF; CDR3 DNA: TGTGCCAGTAGTATACCCGGTGGCAGGTACAATGAGCAGTTCTTC
D gene: NA; J gene: TRBJ1-2; V gene: TRBV20-1; CDR3 protein: CSASLTAHGYTF; CDR3 DNA: TGCAGTGCTAGTCTTACAGCTCATGGCTACACCTTC
D gene: TRBD1; J gene: TRBJ2-4; V gene: TRBV12-5; CDR3 protein: CASGSPWDSINIQYF; CDR3 DNA: TGTGCTAGTGGTTCCCCATGGGACAGCATTAACATTCAGTACTTC
D gene: TRBD2; J gene: TRBJ2-1; V gene: TRBV13; CDR3 protein: CASSSLAAPSYNEQFF; CDR3 DNA: TGTGCCAGCAGCTCACTAGCGGCACCCTCCTACAATGAGCAGTTCTTC
D gene: TRBD2; J gene: TRBJ2-1; V gene: TRBV10-1; CDR3 protein: CASSPRLAGNEQFF; CDR3 DNA: TGCGCCAGCAGCCCCCGGCTAGCGGGAAATGAGCAGTTCTTC